This record covers a single T cell receptor beta chain. This record belongs to a study of blood T cell repertoires in COVID-19. Overall study: Sample material is recorded as cDNA or gDNA derived from T cells, B-cell-depleted T cells, or PBMCs.

Participant reports of clinical history set cohort assignment. The study recruited exposed participants who had met a COVID-19 case within 2 weeks before entry. The CDR3 totals 13 residues. The V end lost 5 bases, the J end lost 2 bases, and 10 bases lay between the germline ends. Germline lookup yields CDR1 SEHNR and CDR2 FQNEAQ (reference sequence). In the original processing: By means of reference gene primer amplification, nucleated cell counts were estimated. This table comes from immunoSEQ multiplex PCR, and its TCRdb copy is limited to in-frame clones, with some not included. That table supplies the V and J calls and clone size; D and trimming were determined from the DNA. The sample gives some 190,000 clones, roughly three quarters of which show up once; under 15% is in the top ten.

This chain joins TRBV7-9 and TRBJ2-7; D not certain. The clonotype was recovered from a man aged 55-75 years who had been exposed to COVID-19. Sequences were obtained from PBMCs or T cells enriched from blood (not recorded which). The CDR3 loop is CASSPGVAYEQYF. CDR3 sequence (DNA): TGTGCCAGCAGCCCTGGAGTGGCCTACGAGCAGTACTTC. The full variable domain, rest sourced from reference TRBV7-9 and TRBJ2-7, is DTGVSQNPRHKITKRGQNVTFRCDPISEHNRLYWYRQTLGQGPEFLTYFQNEAQLEKSRLLSDRFSAERPKGSFSTLEIQRTEQGDSAMYLCASSPGVAYEQYFGPGTRLTVT.